This T cell receptor beta chain was sequenced in a study of shared T cell receptors in the human thymus. This clone has only a few counts. Data came from immunoSEQ multiplex PCR; TCRdb stores just in-frame clones and leaves some out. Of hundreds of thousands of clones detected, over 75% appear once; the ten largest clones hold over 0.008%. The CDR3 runs 18 residues. The V gene's germline CDR1 is PRHDT and CDR2 FYEKMQ (reference sequence). Trimming shortened V by 2 bases and J by 7 bases, and 23 bases separated the two germline ends. The data were also submitted as part of a second study, on human thymus T cells. That source adds: Thymus was obtained from resections taken during corrective heart surgery.

The genes are TRBV13 and TRBJ2-2, with D possibly matching TRBD1 (6 bases). The sequencing sample was made of thymocytes. The TCR comes from a boy younger than two with a congenital heart defect. The CDR3 loop is CASSLRPPSRQVHGELFF. As DNA, the CDR3 is TGTGCCAGCAGCTTACGGCCTCCCTCACGACAGGTGCACGGGGAGCTGTTTTTT. The complete variable domain, with remaining parts taken from reference TRBV13 and TRBJ2-2, reads AAGVIQSPRHLIKEKRETATLKCYPIPRHDTVYWYQQGPGQDPQFLISFYEKMQSDKGSIPDRFSAQQFSDYHSELNMSSLELGDSALYFCASSLRPPSRQVHGELFFGEGSRLTVL.